This is a list of T cell receptor beta chains from one sample in a study of blood T cell repertoires in COVID-19. Data came from immunoSEQ multiplex PCR; TCRdb stores just in-frame clones and leaves some out. Found here are 130,000 or so clones, 88% of them singletons; the top ten hold more than 1.5%. Sequencing was carried out using peripheral blood. These receptor sequences come from a woman aged 55-69 years with acute or convalescent COVID-19. Both conserved end residues are part of each CDR3. A D gene is named only where the DNA matches it firmly. Size tells how often a clone was seen (once, few, many) or the class of an expanded clone, and some rows leave it out.

size: .; J: TRBJ1-2; V: TRBV30; D: TRBD1; length: 15; DNA: TGTGCCTGGGTTTTCCAGGGGGTTGACATTGATGGCTACACCTTC; CDR3: CAWVFQGVDIDGYTF
size: once; J: TRBJ1-4; V: TRBV28; D: .; length: 13; DNA: TGTGCCAGCAGTTTAGGGAGAGGAGAAAAACTGTTTTTT; CDR3: CASSLGRGEKLFF
size: .; J: TRBJ2-2; V: TRBV27; D: .; length: 13; DNA: TGTGCCAGCAGACCCACAGGGTCCGGGGAGCTGTTTTTT; CDR3: CASRPTGSGELFF
size: .; J: TRBJ2-3; V: TRBV7-2; D: .; length: 14; DNA: TGTGCCAGCAGCTTCGGTGTAGCGGTGGATACGCAGTATTTT; CDR3: CASSFGVAVDTQYF
size: .; J: TRBJ2-7; V: TRBV5-8; D: .; length: 12; DNA: TGTGCCAGCAGCCAGGTAACCTACGAGCAGTACTTC; CDR3: CASSQVTYEQYF
size: .; J: TRBJ1-2; V: TRBV4-1; D: .; length: 16; DNA: TGCGCCAGCAGAGGAAATTGGTTAGGGGGTAACTATGGCTACACCTTC; CDR3: CASRGNWLGGNYGYTF
size: .; J: TRBJ1-5; V: TRBV4-3; D: .; length: 16; DNA: TGCGCCAGCAGCCAAGACCCGGCAGGGTCAGGGCAGCCCCAGCATTTT; CDR3: CASSQDPAGSGQPQHF
size: .; J: TRBJ1-2; V: TRBV20-1; D: .; length: 11; DNA: TGCAGTGCGGCAGGGCATCTTGGCTACACCTTC; CDR3: CSAAGHLGYTF
size: .; J: TRBJ2-7; V: TRBV12-1; D: .; length: 14; DNA: TGTGCCAGCAGCCACTACCTGACCTCTTACGAGCAGTACTTC; CDR3: CASSHYLTSYEQYF
size: .; J: TRBJ1-6; V: TRBV14; D: .; length: 12; DNA: TGTGCCAGCAGCCAAATAAATTCACCCCTCCACTTT; CDR3: CASSQINSPLHF
size: .; J: TRBJ1-6; V: TRBV7-2; D: TRBD1; length: 14; DNA: TGTGCCAGCAGCTTCGGACAGGGAAGCTCACCCCTCCACTTT; CDR3: CASSFGQGSSPLHF
size: .; J: TRBJ2-1; V: TRBV5-1; D: TRBD1; length: 15; DNA: TGCGCCAGCAGCCCGGACGGGACAGGGTACAATGAGCAGTTCTTC; CDR3: CASSPDGTGYNEQFF